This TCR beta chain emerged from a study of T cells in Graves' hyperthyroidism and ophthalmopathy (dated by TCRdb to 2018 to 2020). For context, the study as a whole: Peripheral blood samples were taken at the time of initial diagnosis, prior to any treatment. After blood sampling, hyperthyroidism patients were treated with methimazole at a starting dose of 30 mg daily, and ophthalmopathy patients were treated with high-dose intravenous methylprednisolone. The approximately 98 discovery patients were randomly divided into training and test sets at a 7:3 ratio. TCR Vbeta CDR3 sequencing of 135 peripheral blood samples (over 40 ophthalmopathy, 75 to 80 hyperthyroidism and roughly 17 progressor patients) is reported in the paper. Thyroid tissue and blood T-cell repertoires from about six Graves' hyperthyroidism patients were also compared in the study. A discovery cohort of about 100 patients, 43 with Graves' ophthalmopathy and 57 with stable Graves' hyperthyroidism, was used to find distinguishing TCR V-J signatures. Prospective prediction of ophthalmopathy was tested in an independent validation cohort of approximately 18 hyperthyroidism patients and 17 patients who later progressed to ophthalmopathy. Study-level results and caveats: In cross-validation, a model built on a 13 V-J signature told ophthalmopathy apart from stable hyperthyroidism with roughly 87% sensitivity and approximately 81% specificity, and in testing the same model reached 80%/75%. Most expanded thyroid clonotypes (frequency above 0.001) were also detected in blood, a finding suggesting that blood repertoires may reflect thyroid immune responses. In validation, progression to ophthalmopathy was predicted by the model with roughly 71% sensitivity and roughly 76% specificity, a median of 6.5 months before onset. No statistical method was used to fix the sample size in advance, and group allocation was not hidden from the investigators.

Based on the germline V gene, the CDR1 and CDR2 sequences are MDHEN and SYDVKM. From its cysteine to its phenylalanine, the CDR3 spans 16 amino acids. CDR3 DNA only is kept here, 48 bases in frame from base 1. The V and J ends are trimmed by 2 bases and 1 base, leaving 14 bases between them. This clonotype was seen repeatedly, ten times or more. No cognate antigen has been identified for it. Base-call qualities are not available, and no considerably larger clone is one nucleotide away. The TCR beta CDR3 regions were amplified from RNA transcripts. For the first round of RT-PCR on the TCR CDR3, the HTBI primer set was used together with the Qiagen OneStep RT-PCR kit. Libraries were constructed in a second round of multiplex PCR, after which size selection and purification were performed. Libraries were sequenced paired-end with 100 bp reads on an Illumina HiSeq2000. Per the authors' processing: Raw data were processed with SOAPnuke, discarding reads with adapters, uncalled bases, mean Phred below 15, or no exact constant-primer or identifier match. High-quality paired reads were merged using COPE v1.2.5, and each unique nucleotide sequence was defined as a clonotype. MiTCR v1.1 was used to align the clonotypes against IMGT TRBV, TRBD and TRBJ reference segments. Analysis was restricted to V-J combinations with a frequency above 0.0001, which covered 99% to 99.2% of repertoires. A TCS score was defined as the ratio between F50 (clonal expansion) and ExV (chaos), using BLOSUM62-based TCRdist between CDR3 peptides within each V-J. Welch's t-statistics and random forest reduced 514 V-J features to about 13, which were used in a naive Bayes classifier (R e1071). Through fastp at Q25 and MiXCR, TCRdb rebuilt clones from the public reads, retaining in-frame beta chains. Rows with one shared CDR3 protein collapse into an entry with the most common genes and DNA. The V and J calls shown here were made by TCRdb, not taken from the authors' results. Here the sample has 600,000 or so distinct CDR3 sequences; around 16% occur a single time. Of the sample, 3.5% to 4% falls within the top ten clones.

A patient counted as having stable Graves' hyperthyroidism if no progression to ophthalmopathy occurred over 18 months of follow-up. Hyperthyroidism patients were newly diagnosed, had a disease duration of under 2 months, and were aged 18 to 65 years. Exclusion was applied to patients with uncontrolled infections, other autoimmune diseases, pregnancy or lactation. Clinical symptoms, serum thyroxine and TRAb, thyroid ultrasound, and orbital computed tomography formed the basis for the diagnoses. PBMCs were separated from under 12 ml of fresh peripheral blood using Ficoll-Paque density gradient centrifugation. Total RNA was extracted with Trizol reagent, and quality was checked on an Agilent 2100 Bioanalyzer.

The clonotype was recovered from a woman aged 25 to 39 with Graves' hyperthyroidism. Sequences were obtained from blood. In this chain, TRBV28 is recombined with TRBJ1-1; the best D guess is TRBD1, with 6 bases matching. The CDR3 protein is CASSLKGGGRNTEAFF. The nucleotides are TGTGCCAGCAGTTTAAAAGGGGGGGGGAGGAACACTGAAGCTTTCTTT.